One sample yielded the 29 T cell receptor beta chains listed below, sequenced in a study of shared clonotypes between healthy human individuals. Data came from immunoSEQ multiplex PCR; TCRdb stores just in-frame clones and leaves some out. The sample holds approximately 330,000 clones; around 79% are singletons and the top ten take more than 9%. The sequencing sample was made of memory CD4+ T cells sorted from blood. Subset meaning: CD45RA-negative fraction. These receptor sequences come from a man in his thirties or forties in good health.

This chain's CDR3 is CASSRGQGFGNTIYF. CDR3 DNA sequence: TGCGCCAGCAGCCGGGGACAGGGCTTTGGAAACACCATATATTTT. J is TRBJ1-3 and V is TRBV4-1; 9 bases are shared with TRBD1. The junction had 4 bases not matched to a gene; V was cut back by 4 bases and J by 3 bases. This CDR3 region has 15 residues. Germline V lookup: CDR1 MGHRA, CDR2 YSYEKL.

V is TRBV5-4 and J is TRBJ1-4; D is ambiguous. CDR3 length: 15 amino acids. V was pared by 4 bases and J by 5 bases, with 15 bases between. From germline, CDR1 is SGHNT and CDR2 YYREEE (reference sequence). The CDR3 here is CASSLVGRENEKLFF. CDR3 nucleotides: TGTGCCAGCAGCCTCGTGGGCAGAGAAAATGAAAAACTGTTTTTT.

The V gene is TRBV7-2, the J gene TRBJ2-3, with 9 positions matching TRBD1. CDR1 and CDR2 from the germline V gene are SGHTA and FQGNSA. V trimming: 5 bases; J trimming: 3 bases; junction bases outside the gene matches: 9. The CDR3 extends over 16 amino acids. The DNA of the CDR3 is TGTGCCAGCAGCCGGGCGGGGACAGGGCGGACAGATACGCAGTATTTT. As protein: CASSRAGTGRTDTQYF.

The CDR3 sequence: CASSLSGTGPYEQYF. Written as DNA, the CDR3 is TGTGCCAGCAGCTTGTCCGGGACAGGTCCCTACGAGCAGTACTTC. The genes are TRBV11-2 and TRBJ2-7; 8 bases fit TRBD1. CDR1 is SGHAT, CDR2 FQNNGV, per germline. With V trimmed by 3 bases and J by 2 bases, 6 bases remained unmatched. The CDR3 loop spans 15 amino acids.

V usage is TRBV2 and J usage is TRBJ2-5; D call uncertain. V lost 7 bases to trimming and J lost 5 bases, with 8 bases between them. Germline loops: CDR1 SNHLY, CDR2 FYNNEI. This CDR3 has 11 amino acids. This CDR3 reads CASTMRETQYF. CDR3 in DNA: TGTGCCAGCACGATGCGCGAGACCCAGTACTTC.

This clone was observed a few times. The chain uses TRBV10-1 and TRBJ1-5; TRBD1 is a possible D gene (5 bases). The germline V and J ends were trimmed by 3 bases and 4 bases, with 13 bases remaining between them. From germline, CDR1 is WNHNN and CDR2 SYGVQD (reference sequence). This CDR3 is 15 amino acids long. CDR3 sequence reads: CASSERGWHNQPQHF. The CDR3 nucleotides read TGCGCCAGCAGTGAAAGGGGTTGGCATAATCAGCCCCAGCATTTT.

The V gene is TRBV5-1, the J gene TRBJ1-5; D gene ambiguous. Germline lookup yields CDR1 SGHRS and CDR2 YFSETQ. V lost 1 base and J 5 bases, leaving 10 bases between the germline ends. The length of the CDR3 is 14 residues. The CDR3 DNA reads as TGCGCCAGCAGCTTGAACGCAGGTGATCAGCCCCAGCATTTT. This codes for CASSLNAGDQPQHF.

The chain uses TRBV28 and TRBJ2-7, with D perhaps TRBD1 (6 bases). Trimming cost V 7 bases and J 4 bases, with 17 bases left between them. Germline CDR1 is MDHEN and CDR2 is SYDVKM. This CDR3 is 14 amino acids long. In DNA, the CDR3 is TGTGCCAGCAACCAACGTAGGACAGTTTACGAGCAGTACTTC. The encoded protein is CASNQRRTVYEQYF.

The V and J genes are TRBV7-8 and TRBJ2-7; no firm D call. This CDR3 is built from 13 residues. V was clipped by 3 bases and J by 3 bases, with 9 bases between them. The germline V gene encodes CDR1 SGHVS and CDR2 FQNEAQ. The CDR3 loop reads CASSLSVIYEQYF. CDR3 nucleotides: TGTGCCAGCAGCTTGAGCGTAATCTACGAGCAGTACTTC.

The gene calls are TRBV4-1 and TRBJ1-3; D ambiguous. The CDR3 has 14 amino acids. Germline CDR1 is MGHRA and CDR2 is YSYEKL. V was clipped by 1 base and J by 0 bases, with 4 bases between them. CDR3 in DNA: TGCGCCAGCAGCCAAGGCAGCTCTGGAAACACCATATATTTT. Protein sequence: CASSQGSSGNTIYF.

The chain carries TRBV18 and TRBJ1-5, with D hard to call. Between the trimmed V and J ends, which lost 1 base and 0 bases, there was a span of 4 bases. CDR1 and CDR2 (germline): KGHSH, LQKENI. CDR3 length equals 14 residues. The CDR3 DNA follows: TGTGCCAGCTCACCACGGAGTAGCAATCAGCCCCAGCATTTT. It yields the protein CASSPRSSNQPQHF.

Regarding this clone: Mismatch with germline at one junction end may stem from a read error. This chain uses TRBV6-1 with TRBJ1-2; 8 positions agree with TRBD1. This CDR3 has 12 residues. Germline loops: CDR1 MNHNS, CDR2 SASEGT. The CDR3 DNA reads TGTGCCAGCAGTGAAGGTTACACGGGACAGGCCTTC. This translates into CASSEGYTGQAF.

This clone was recorded only once. The chain couples TRBV7-9 to TRBJ2-6; 7 bases are shared with TRBD2. The V and J ends lost 5 bases and 4 bases, in that order; junction bases with no gene match: 17. The CDR3 consists of 19 residues. Germline-derived CDR1 and CDR2 are SEHNR and FQNEAQ (reference sequence). The DNA of the CDR3 is TGTGCCAGCAGCCCTTTGGGAGCGGGGTCCCTCTCGGGGGCCAACGTCCTGACTTTC. Encoded protein: CASSPLGAGSLSGANVLTF.

In DNA form, the CDR3 reads TGTGCCAGCAGTGAATTTGGGCCAACCCTTAAGGGGGAGTTCTTC. As protein: CASSEFGPTLKGEFF. This chain links TRBV6-1 with TRBJ2-1; D may be TRBD1 (6 bases). V lost 2 bases to trimming and J lost 14 bases, with 22 bases between them. This CDR3 has 15 residues. Per the germline V gene, CDR1 is MNHNS and CDR2 is SASEGT.

This clone was picked up many times. The chain recombines TRBV2 with TRBJ1-4; 7 bases fit TRBD1. This CDR3 region has 13 residues. The V segment lost 10 bases and the J segment 8 bases; nucleotides outside the gene matches: 10. Per germline, CDR1 SNHLY and CDR2 FYNNEI. CDR3 sequence (DNA): TGTGCCAACAACCGGGACAGAAACGAAAAACTGTTTTTT. It codes for CANNRDRNEKLFF.

Note on this clone: One end of the junction fails to match germline, which may point to a read error. The chain recombines TRBV18 with TRBJ2-2, with D unresolved. This CDR3 is 16 amino acids long. Germline CDR1 KGHSH, CDR2 LQKENI. CDR3 in DNA: TGTGCCAGCTCCCCCTATCTTGGAACCGCCACCGAGGAGCTGTTTTTT. This sequence encodes CASSPYLGTATEELFF. The full variable domain, rest sourced from reference TRBV18 and TRBJ2-2, is NAGVMQNPRHLVRRRGQEARLRCSPMKGHSHVYWYRQLPEEGLKFMVYLQKENIIDESGMPKERFSAEFPKEGPSILRIQQVVRGDSAAYFCASSPYLGTATEELFFGEGSRLTVL.

The table lists this clone with a count of one. The rearrangement joins TRBV7-9 to TRBJ2-3; possible D gene TRBD2, 5 bases. The CDR3 spans 16 residues. The V gene's germline CDR1 is SEHNR and CDR2 FQNEAQ (reference sequence). V was cut by 1 base and J by 3 bases, with 14 bases left in between. The CDR3 is CASSLDWASLTDTQYF. The CDR3 coding sequence is TGTGCCAGCAGCTTAGACTGGGCTAGCCTTACAGATACGCAGTATTTT.

The CDR3 region is CASGEVPDPSYGYTF. The CDR3 nucleotides read TGTGCCAGTGGGGAGGTACCAGATCCTAGCTATGGCTACACCTTC. The V and J genes are TRBV19 and TRBJ1-2; the D is unclear. Trimming removed 8 bases at V and 4 bases at J, with 20 bases between. There are 15 residues in the CDR3. Germline V gene data show CDR1 as LNHDA and CDR2 as SQIVND (reference sequence).

The chain couples TRBV7-8 to TRBJ2-2; D gene unclear. The CDR3 is 13 amino acids. Per the germline V gene, CDR1 is SGHVS and CDR2 is FQNEAQ. Trimming took 3 bases from V and 8 from J, leaving 10 bases between them. CDR3 loop: CASSFPRRGELFF. CDR3 nucleotide sequence: TGTGCCAGCAGCTTTCCCCGGCGAGGGGAGCTGTTTTTT.

V is TRBV18 and J is TRBJ1-4; 8 bases line up with TRBD1. Losses at the gene ends were 2 bases for V and 8 bases for J; bases not matched to a gene: 7. There are 15 residues in the CDR3. Germline V gives CDR1 KGHSH, CDR2 LQKENI. The CDR3 nucleotides are TGTGCCAGCTCACCAGTCAGCGGACAGGGCGAAAAACTGTTTTTT. This translates into CASSPVSGQGEKLFF.

The V and J genes are TRBV19 and TRBJ1-1; 9 bases are shared with TRBD1. The J segment lost 9 bases and the V segment lost 4 bases, leaving 9 bases of the junction unmatched. From germline, CDR1 is LNHDA and CDR2 SQIVND (reference sequence). This CDR3 region has 14 residues. CDR3 amino acids: CASSTPPDRGKAFF. As DNA, the CDR3 is TGTGCCAGTAGTACCCCCCCAGACAGGGGGAAAGCTTTCTTT.

V gene TRBV7-9 combines with J gene TRBJ2-2; no firm D call. With 5 bases removed from V and 3 bases from J, the gap between germline ends came to 13 bases. Germline V gene sequence: CDR1 SEHNR, CDR2 FQNEAQ (reference sequence). The CDR3 contains 15 residues. For the CDR3, the DNA is TGTGCCAGCAGCCCCGACTCGAGTTACACCGGGGAGCTGTTTTTT. It is translated as CASSPDSSYTGELFF.

This clone was picked up one time. The chain carries TRBV18 and TRBJ1-3; possibly TRBD1 for D (5 bases). V lost 2 bases, J lost 2 bases, and 13 bases lay in between. The CDR3 is made up of 16 amino acids. Germline assignment: CDR1 KGHSH and CDR2 LQKENI. CDR3 sequence (DNA): TGTGCCAGCTCACCAAATCCCGGGGGAACTGGAAACACCATATATTTT. It encodes CASSPNPGGTGNTIYF.

A word on this clone: Additional DNA sequences in this sample encode the identical CDR3. The V and J genes are TRBV5-1 and TRBJ2-5; D is unresolved. V was pared by 0 bases and J by 2 bases, with 5 bases between. The CDR3 consists of 13 residues. In germline, CDR1 is SGHRS, CDR2 YFSETQ. CDR3 amino acids: CASSLVAQETQYF. The CDR3 nucleotides are TGCGCCAGCAGCTTGGTGGCACAAGAGACCCAGTACTTC. The complete variable domain, with remaining parts taken from reference TRBV5-1 and TRBJ2-5, reads KAGVTQTPRYLIKTRGQQVTLSCSPISGHRSVSWYQQTPGQGLQFLFEYFSETQRNKGNFPGRFSGRQFSNSRSEMNVSTLELGDSALYLCASSLVAQETQYFGPGTRLLVL.

As regards this clone: The junction does not match germline at one end; this may be a read error. CDR3: CASSVQNNENLFF. In DNA form, the CDR3 reads TGCGCCAGCAGCGTACAGAATAATGAAAACCTGTTTTTT. The chain links TRBV5-1 to TRBJ1-4; no clear D gene. Germline V gene lookup returns CDR1 SGHRS and CDR2 YFSETQ. The CDR3 has 13 amino acids.

The V call is TRBV6-6, the J call TRBJ2-5; maybe TRBD2 (7 bases). The germline V gene encodes CDR1 MNHNY and CDR2 SVGAGI (reference sequence). Trimming removed 5 bases from V and 5 bases from J, with 12 bases in between. The CDR3 is 13 residues long. In DNA, the CDR3 is TGTGCCAGCAGTCAGGGGCGGGGGGAGACCCAGTACTTC. Residues: CASSQGRGETQYF.

CDR3 coding DNA: TGTGCCAGCAGCGGAGCCCGGACAGGGGTCTCCTACAATGAGCAGTTCTTC. Encoded protein: CASSGARTGVSYNEQFF. The gene calls are TRBV9 and TRBJ2-1; 9 positions match TRBD1. The CDR3 covers 17 residues. CDR1 is SGDLS and CDR2 is YYNGEE in the germline V gene. Losses at the gene ends were 3 bases for V and 0 bases for J; bases not matched to a gene: 7.

This chain links TRBV5-6 with TRBJ2-7; 8 bases match TRBD2. The CDR3 extends over 13 amino acids. Germline CDR1 is SGHDT and CDR2 is YYEEEE. V shed 2 bases, J shed 4 bases, and the junction held 2 bases outside the gene matches. Written as DNA, the CDR3 is TGTGCCAGCAGCTTCAGCGGGAGTTACGAGCAGTACTTC. As protein: CASSFSGSYEQYF.

Written as DNA, the CDR3 is TGTGCCACCAGCAATAGGGATTCCTCTGGAAACACCATATATTTT. Its protein product is CATSNRDSSGNTIYF. This chain connects TRBV15 to TRBJ1-3; the D is unclear. This CDR3 spans 15 amino acids. The V end was cut by 4 bases, the J end by 0 bases, with 10 bases between. Germline CDR1 LNHNV, CDR2 YYDKDF (reference sequence).